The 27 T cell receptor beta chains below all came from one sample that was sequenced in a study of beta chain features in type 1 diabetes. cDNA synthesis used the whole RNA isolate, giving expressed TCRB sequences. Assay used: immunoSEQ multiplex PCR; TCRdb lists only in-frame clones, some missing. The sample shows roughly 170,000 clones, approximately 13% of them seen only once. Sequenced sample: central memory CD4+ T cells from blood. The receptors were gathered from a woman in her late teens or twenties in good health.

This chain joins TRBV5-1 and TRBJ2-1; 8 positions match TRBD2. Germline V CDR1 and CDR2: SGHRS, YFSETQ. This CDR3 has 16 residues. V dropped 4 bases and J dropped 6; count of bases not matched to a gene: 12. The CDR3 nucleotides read TGCGCCAGCAGCCCGGGCGGCGGGAGGTCTTCCAATGAGCAGTTCTTC. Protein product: CASSPGGGRSSNEQFF.

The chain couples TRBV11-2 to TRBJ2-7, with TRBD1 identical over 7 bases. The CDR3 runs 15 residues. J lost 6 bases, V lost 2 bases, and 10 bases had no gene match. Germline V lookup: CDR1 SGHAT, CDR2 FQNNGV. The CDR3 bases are TGTGCCAGCAGCTTATCCTCCAGGGGGTTAGGCGAGCAGTACTTC. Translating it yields CASSLSSRGLGEQYF.

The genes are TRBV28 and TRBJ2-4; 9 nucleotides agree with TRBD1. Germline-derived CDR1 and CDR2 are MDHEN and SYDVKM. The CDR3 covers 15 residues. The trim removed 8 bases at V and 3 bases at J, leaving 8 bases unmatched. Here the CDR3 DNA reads TGTGCCAGCGGGACCGGGACAGGGTACAAAAACATTCAGTACTTC. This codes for CASGTGTGYKNIQYF.

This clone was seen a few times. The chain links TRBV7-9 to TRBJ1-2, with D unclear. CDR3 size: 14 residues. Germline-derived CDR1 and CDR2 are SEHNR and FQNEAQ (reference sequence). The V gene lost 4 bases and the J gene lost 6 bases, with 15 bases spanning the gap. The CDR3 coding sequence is TGTGCCAGCAGCTCAACGAGGGCATCGGATGGCTACACCTTC. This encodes CASSSTRASDGYTF.

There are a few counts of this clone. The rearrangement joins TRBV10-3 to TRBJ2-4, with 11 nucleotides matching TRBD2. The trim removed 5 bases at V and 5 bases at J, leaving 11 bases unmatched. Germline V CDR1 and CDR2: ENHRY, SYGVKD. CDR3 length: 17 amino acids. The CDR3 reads CAISPNSGRGLQNIQYF. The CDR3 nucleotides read TGTGCCATCAGTCCCAATAGCGGGAGGGGCCTTCAAAACATTCAGTACTTC.

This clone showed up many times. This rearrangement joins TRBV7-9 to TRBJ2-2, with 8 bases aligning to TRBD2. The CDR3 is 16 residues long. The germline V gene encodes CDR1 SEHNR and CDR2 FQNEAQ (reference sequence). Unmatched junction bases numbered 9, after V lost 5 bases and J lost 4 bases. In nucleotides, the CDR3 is TGTGCCAGCAGCACCGTAGCGGGAAGATCCACCGGGGAGCTGTTTTTT. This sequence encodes CASSTVAGRSTGELFF.

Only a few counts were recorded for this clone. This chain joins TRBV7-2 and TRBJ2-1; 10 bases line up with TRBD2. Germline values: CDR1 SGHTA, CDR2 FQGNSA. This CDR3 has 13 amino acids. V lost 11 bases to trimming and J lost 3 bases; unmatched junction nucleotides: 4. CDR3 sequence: CAESGRDYNEQFF. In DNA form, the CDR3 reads TGTGCCGAAAGCGGGAGGGACTACAATGAGCAGTTCTTC.

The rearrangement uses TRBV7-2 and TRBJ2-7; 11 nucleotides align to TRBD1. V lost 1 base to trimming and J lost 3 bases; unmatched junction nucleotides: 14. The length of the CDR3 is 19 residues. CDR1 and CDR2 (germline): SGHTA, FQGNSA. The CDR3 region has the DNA TGTGCCAGCAGCTTAGGAGGACAGGGGGCTCAATATTACATCTACGAGCAGTACTTC. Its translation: CASSLGGQGAQYYIYEQYF.

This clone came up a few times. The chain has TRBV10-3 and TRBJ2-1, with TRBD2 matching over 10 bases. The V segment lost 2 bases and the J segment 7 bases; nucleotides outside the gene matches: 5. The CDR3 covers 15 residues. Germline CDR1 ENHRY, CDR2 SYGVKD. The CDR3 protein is CAISERTSGWNEQFF. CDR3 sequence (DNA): TGTGCCATCAGTGAGCGGACTAGCGGTTGGAATGAGCAGTTCTTC.

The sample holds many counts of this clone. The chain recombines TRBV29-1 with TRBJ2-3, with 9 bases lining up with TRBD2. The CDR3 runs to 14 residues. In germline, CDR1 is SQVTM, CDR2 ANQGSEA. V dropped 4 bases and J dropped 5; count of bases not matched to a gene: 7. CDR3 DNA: TGCAGCGTTGTGGGCGGGAGGGCCGGAGATACGCAGTATTTT. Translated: CSVVGGRAGDTQYF.

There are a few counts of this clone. The CDR3 nucleotides read TGCGCCAGCAACAGACAGGGAGGTGAAAAACTGTTTTTT. It translates to CASNRQGGEKLFF. V and J are TRBV5-1 and TRBJ1-4, with 7 bases lining up with TRBD1. The CDR3 totals 13 residues. The ends lost 6 bases at V and 7 bases at J; junction bases unmatched: 6. From germline, CDR1 is SGHRS and CDR2 YFSETQ.

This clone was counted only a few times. CDR3 sequence (DNA): TGTGCCAGCAGTGCCTCGGGACTAGCGGGGTACAATGAGCAGTTCTTC. Translated: CASSASGLAGYNEQFF. This chain joins TRBV11-1 and TRBJ2-1; 13 bases are shared with TRBD2. CDR3 size: 16 residues. CDR1 is SGHAT, CDR2 FQDESV, per germline (reference sequence). V lost 6 bases and J lost 4; bases outside the gene matches: 6.

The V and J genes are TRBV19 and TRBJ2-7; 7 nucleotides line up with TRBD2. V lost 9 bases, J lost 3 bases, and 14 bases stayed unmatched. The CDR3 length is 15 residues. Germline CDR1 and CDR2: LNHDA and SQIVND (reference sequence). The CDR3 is CASGLLTGGGYEQYF. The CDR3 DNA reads TGTGCCAGCGGCCTTTTAACGGGGGGTGGCTACGAGCAGTACTTC.

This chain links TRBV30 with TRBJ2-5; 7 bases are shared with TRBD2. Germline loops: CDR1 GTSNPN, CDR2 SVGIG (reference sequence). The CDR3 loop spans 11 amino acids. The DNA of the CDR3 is TGTGCTGCTACTAGCGAGAAGACCCAGTACTTC. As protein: CAATSEKTQYF.

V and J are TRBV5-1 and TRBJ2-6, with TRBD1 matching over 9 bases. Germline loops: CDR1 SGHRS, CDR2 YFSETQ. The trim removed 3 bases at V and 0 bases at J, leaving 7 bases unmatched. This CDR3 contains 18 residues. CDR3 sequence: CASSSSGTGTSGANVLTF. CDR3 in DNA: TGCGCCAGCAGCTCCTCCGGGACAGGGACCTCTGGGGCCAACGTCCTGACTTTC.

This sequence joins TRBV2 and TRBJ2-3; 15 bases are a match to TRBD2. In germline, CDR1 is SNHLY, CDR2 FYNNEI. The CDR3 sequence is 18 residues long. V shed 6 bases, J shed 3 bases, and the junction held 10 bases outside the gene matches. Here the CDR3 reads CASSGTSGRILATDTQYF. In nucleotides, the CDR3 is TGTGCCAGCAGCGGGACTAGCGGGAGGATCCTGGCAACAGATACGCAGTATTTT.

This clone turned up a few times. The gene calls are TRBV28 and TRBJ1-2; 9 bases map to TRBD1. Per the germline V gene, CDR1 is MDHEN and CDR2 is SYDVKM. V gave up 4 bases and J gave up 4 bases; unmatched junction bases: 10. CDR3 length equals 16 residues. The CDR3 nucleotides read TGTGCCAGCAGTTCCCAAACAGGGGGCCTTAGCTATGGCTACACCTTC. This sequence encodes CASSSQTGGLSYGYTF.

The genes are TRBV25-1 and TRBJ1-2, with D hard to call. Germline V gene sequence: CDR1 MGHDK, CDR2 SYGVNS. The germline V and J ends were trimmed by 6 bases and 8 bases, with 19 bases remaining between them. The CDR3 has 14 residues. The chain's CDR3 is CASRGREGGTGYTF. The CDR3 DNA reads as TGTGCCAGCAGGGGCCGGGAGGGCGGTACCGGCTACACCTTC.

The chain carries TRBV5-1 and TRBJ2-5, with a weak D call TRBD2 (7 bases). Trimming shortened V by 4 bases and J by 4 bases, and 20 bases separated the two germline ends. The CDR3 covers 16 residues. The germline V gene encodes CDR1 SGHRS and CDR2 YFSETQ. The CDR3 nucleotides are TGCGCCAGCAGCGCAGGGGTTTCCGGGGGGCGAGAGACCCAGTACTTC. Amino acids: CASSAGVSGGRETQYF.

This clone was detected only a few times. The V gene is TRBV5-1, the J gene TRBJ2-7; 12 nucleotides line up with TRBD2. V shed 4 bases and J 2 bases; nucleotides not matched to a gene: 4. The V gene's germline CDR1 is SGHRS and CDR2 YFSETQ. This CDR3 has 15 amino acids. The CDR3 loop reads CASSGRTSGAYEQYF. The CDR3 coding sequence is TGCGCCAGCAGCGGGAGGACTAGCGGGGCCTACGAGCAGTACTTC.

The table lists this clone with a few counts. The CDR3 is CASSLAGTGGSVNTEAFF. In DNA form, the CDR3 reads TGTGCCAGCAGCTTAGCGGGGACAGGGGGTTCTGTGAACACTGAAGCTTTCTTT. This chain joins TRBV7-8 and TRBJ1-1; 11 bases match TRBD1. This CDR3 has 18 residues. Losses at the gene ends were 0 bases for V and 0 bases for J; bases not matched to a gene: 6. From germline, CDR1 is SGHVS and CDR2 FQNEAQ.

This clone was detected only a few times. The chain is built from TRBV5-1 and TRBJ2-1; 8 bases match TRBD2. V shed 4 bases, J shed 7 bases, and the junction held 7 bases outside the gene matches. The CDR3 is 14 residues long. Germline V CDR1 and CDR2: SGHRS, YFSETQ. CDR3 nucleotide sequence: TGCGCCAGCAGCCCGGGAGGGCCGGGTAATGAGCAGTTCTTC. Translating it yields CASSPGGPGNEQFF.

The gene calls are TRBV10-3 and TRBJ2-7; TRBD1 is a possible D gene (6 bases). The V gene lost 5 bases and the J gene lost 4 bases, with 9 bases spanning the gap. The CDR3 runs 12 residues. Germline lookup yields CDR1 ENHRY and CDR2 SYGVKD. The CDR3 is CAISHTGYEQYF. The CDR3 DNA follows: TGTGCCATCAGTCATACAGGGTACGAGCAGTACTTC.

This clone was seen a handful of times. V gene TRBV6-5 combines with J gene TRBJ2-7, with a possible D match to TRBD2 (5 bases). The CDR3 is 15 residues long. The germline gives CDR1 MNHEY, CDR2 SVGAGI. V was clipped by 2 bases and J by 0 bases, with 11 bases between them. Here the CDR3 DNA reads TGTGCCAGCAGTTACGCGGGTCTGAACTCCTACGAGCAGTACTTC. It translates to CASSYAGLNSYEQYF.

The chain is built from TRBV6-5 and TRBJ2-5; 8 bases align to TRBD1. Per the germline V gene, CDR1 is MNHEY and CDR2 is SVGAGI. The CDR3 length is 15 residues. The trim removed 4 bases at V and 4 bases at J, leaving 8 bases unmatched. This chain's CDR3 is CASSFRQGWRETQYF. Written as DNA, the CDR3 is TGTGCCAGCAGTTTCCGACAGGGGTGGCGAGAGACCCAGTACTTC.

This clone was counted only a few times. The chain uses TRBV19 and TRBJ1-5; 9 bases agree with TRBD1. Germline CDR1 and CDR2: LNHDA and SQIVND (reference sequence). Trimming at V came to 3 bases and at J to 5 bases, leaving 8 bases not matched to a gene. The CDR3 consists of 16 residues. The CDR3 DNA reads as TGTGCCAGTAGTATTTCAGGACAGGGGTCCCATCAGCCCCAGCATTTT. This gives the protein CASSISGQGSHQPQHF.

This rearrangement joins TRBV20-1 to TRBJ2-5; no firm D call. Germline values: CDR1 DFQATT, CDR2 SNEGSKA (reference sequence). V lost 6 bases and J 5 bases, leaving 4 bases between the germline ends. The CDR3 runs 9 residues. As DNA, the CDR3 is TGCAGTGCCCCGGAGACCCAGTACTTC. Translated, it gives CSAPETQYF.